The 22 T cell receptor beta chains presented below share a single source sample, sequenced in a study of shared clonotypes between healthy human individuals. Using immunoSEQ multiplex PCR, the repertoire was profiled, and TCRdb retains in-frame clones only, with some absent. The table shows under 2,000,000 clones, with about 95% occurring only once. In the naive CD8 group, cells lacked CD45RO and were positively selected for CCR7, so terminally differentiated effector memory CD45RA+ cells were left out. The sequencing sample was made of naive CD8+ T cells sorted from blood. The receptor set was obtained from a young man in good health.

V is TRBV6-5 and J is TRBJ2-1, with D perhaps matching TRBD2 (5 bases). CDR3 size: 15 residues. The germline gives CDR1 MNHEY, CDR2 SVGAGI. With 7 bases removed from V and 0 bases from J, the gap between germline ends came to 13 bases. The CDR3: CASNPSGSSYNEQFF. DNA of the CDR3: TGTGCCAGCAACCCCTCGGGGAGCTCCTACAATGAGCAGTTCTTC.

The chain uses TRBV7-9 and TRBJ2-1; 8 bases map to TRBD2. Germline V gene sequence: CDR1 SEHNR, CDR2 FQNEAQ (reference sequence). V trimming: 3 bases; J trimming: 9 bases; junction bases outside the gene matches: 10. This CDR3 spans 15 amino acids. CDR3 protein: CASSLKIAGFREQFF. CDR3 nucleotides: TGTGCCAGCAGCTTGAAGATAGCGGGATTTCGTGAGCAGTTCTTC.

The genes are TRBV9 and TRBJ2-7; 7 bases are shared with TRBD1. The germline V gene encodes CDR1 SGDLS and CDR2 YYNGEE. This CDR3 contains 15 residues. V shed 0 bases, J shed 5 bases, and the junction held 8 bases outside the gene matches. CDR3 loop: CASSVADREWNEQYF. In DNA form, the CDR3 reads TGTGCCAGCAGCGTAGCAGACAGGGAATGGAACGAGCAGTACTTC.

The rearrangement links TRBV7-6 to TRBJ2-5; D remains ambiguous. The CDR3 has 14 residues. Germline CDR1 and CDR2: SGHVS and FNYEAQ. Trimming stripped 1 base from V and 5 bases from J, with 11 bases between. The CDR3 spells CASSLGFDGETQYF. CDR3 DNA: TGTGCCAGCAGCTTAGGATTTGACGGGGAGACCCAGTACTTC. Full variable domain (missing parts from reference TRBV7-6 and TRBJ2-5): GAGVSQSPRYKVTKRGQDVALRCDPISGHVSLYWYRQALGQGPEFLTYFNYEAQQDKSGLPNDRFSAERPEGSISTLTIQRTEQRDSAMYRCASSLGFDGETQYFGPGTRLLVL.

The CDR3 region is CATSPLGGADTQYF. The CDR3 DNA reads TGTGCCACCTCCCCTCTTGGGGGGGCAGATACGCAGTATTTT. The gene calls are TRBV27 and TRBJ2-3; 7 positions match TRBD2. The CDR3 is 14 amino acids. V shed 10 bases, J shed 4 bases, and the junction held 11 bases outside the gene matches. Germline V gives CDR1 MNHEY, CDR2 SMNVEV (reference sequence).

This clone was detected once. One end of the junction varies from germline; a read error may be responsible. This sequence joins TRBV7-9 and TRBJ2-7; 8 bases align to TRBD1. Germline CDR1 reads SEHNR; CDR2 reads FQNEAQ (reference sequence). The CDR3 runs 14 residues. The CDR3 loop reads CASSLDRGTYEQYF. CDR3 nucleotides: TGTGCCAGCAGTTTAGACAGGGGTACCTACGAGCAGTACTTC.

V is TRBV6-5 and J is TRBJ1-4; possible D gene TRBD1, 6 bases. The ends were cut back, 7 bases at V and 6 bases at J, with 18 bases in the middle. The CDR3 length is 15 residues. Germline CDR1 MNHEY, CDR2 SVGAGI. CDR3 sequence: CASTPTGAGDEKLFF. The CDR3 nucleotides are TGTGCCAGCACTCCTACCGGTGCAGGGGATGAAAAACTGTTTTTT.

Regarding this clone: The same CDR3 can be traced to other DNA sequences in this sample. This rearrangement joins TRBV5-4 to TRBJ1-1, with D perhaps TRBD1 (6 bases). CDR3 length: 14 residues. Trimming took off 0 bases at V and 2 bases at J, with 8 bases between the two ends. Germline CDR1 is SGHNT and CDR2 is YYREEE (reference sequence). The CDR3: CASSLEGGNTEAFF. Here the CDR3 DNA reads TGTGCCAGCAGCTTGGAAGGGGGAAACACTGAAGCTTTCTTT.

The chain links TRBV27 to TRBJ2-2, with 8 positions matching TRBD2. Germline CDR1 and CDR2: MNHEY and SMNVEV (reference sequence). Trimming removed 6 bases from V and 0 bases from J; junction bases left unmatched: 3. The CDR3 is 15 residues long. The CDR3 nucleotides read TGTGCCAGCAGGGAAGCGGGAGCGAACACCGGGGAGCTGTTTTTT. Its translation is CASREAGANTGELFF.

The CDR3: CASSPDPEETQYF. CDR3 nucleotides: TGTGCCAGCAGTCCTGACCCAGAAGAGACCCAGTACTTC. The gene calls are TRBV11-1 and TRBJ2-5; D not resolved. V lost 6 bases to trimming and J lost 3 bases, with 11 bases between them. The CDR3 covers 13 residues. Germline values: CDR1 SGHAT, CDR2 FQDESV (reference sequence).

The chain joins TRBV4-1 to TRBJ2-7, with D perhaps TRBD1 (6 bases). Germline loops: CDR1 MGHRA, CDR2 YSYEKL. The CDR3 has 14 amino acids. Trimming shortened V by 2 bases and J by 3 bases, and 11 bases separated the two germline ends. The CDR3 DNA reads TGCGCCAGCAGCCAAAAGATAGGGGGCTACGAGCAGTACTTC. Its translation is CASSQKIGGYEQYF.

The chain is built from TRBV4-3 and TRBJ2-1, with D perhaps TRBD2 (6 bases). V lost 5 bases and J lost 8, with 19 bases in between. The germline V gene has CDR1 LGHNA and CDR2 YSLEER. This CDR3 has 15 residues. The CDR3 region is CASSALFDSGDEQFF. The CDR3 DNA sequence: TGCGCCAGCAGCGCGCTATTCGATTCGGGAGATGAGCAGTTCTTC.

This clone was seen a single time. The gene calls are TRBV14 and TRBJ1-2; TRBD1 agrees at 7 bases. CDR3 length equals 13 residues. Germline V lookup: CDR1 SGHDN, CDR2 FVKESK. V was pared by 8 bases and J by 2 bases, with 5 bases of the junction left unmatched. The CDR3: CASRGTENYGYTF. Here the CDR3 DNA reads TGTGCCAGCCGCGGGACAGAGAACTATGGCTACACCTTC.

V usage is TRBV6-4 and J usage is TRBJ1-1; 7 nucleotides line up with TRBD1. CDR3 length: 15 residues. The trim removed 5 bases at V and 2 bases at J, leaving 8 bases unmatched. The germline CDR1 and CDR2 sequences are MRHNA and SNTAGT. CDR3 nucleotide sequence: TGTGCCAGCAGTCCCGGGACAGCGAAAAACACTGAAGCTTTCTTT. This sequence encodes CASSPGTAKNTEAFF.

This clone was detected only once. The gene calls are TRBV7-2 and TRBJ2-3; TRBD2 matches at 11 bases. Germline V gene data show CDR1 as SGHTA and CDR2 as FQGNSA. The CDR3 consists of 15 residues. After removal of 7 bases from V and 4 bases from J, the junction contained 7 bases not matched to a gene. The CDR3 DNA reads TGTGCCAGCAATAGCGGGAGGGCCGAAGCAGATACGCAGTATTTT. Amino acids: CASNSGRAEADTQYF. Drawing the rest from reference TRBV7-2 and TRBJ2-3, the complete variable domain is GAGVSQSPSNKVTEKGKDVELRCDPISGHTALYWYRQSLGQGLEFLIYFQGNSAPDKSGLPSDRFSAERTGGSVSTLTIQRTQQEDSAVYLCASNSGRAEADTQYFGPGTRLTVL.

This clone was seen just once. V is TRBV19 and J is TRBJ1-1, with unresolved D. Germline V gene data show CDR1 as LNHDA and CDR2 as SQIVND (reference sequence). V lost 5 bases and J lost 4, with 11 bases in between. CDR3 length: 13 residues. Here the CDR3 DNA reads TGTGCCAGTAGTGCCAAGTATGGCACTGAAGCTTTCTTT. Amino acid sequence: CASSAKYGTEAFF.

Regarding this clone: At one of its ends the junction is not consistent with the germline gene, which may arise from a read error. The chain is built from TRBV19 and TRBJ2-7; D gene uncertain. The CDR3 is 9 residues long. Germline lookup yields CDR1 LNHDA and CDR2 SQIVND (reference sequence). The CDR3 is CASTPGPPF. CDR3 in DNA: TGTGCCAGTACTCCGGGCCCTCCCTTC.

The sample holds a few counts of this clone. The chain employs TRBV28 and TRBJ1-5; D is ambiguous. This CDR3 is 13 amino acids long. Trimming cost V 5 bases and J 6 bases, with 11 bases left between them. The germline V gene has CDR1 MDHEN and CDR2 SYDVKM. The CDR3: CASSLTAGQPQHF. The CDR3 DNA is TGTGCCAGCAGTCTTACCGCGGGTCAGCCCCAGCATTTT. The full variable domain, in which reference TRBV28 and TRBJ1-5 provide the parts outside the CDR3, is DVKVTQSSRYLVKRTGEKVFLECVQDMDHENMFWYRQDPGLGLRLIYFSYDVKMKEKGDIPEGYSVSREKKERFSLILESASTNQTSMYLCASSLTAGQPQHFGDGTRLSIL.

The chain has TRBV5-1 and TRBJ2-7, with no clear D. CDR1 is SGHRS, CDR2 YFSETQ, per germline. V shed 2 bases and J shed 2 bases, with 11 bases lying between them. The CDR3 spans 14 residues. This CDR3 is CASSFTAMAYEQYF. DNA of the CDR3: TGCGCCAGCAGCTTCACAGCCATGGCCTACGAGCAGTACTTC.

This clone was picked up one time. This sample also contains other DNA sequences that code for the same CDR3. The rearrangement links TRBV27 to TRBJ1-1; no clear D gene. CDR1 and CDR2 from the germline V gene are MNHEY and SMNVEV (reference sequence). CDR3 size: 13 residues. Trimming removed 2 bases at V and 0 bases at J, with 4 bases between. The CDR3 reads CASSLTVNTEAFF. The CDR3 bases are TGTGCCAGCAGTTTAACGGTGAACACTGAAGCTTTCTTT.

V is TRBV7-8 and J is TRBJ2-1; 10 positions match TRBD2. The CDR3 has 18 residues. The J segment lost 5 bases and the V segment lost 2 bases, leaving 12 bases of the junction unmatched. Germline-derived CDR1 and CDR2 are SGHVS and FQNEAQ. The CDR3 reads CASSLLAGEPNRNNEQFF. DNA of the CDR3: TGTGCCAGCAGCTTACTAGCGGGGGAACCAAATAGGAACAATGAGCAGTTCTTC.

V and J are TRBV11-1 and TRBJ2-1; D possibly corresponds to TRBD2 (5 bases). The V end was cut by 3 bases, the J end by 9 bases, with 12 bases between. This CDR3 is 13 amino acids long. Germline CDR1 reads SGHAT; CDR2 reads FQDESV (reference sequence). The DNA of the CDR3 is TGTGCCAGCAGCTTGAAACTAGAGGGTGAGCAGTTCTTC. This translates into CASSLKLEGEQFF.